The rows below give T cell receptor beta chains drawn from one sample of a study of early T cells in non-severe SARS-CoV-2 infection. MiXCR was run by TCRdb on the 5' RACE reads, yielding one entry per CDR3 protein. This sample has approximately 58,000 distinct CDR3 sequences, with approximately 10% found just once. Specimen: whole blood. These receptors originate from an adult who was a healthcare worker with PCR-confirmed SARS-CoV-2 infection or an uninfected control (not recorded which). The CDR3 runs from the conserved cysteine through the conserved F or W. D genes are given only for firm matches. Only part of the rows carry a size: once, few, many, or a class if the clone is expanded.

TRBV27	-	TRBJ1-5	many	CASSLVSEPQHF	TGTGCCAGCAGTTTAGTCTCTGAGCCCCAGCATTTT
TRBV20-1	TRBD1	TRBJ1-1	-	CSARGRGHDTEAFF	TGCAGTGCTAGAGGGAGGGGGCACGACACTGAAGCTTTCTTT
TRBV7-9	TRBD1	TRBJ1-4	few	CASSLTGTGREKLFF	TGTGCCAGCAGCTTGACCGGGACAGGGAGGGAAAAACTGTTTTTT
TRBV10-3	-	TRBJ2-5	-	CAISAAGKETQYF	TGTGCCATCAGTGCCGCAGGGAAGGAGACCCAGTACTTC
TRBV7-2	-	TRBJ2-1	-	CASSPRTDYNEQFF	TGTGCCAGCAGCCCTCGGACGGACTACAATGAGCAGTTCTTC
TRBV6-2/TRBV6-3	-	TRBJ2-7	many	CASSWGVYEQYF	TGTGCCAGCAGCTGGGGAGTCTACGAGCAGTACTTC
TRBV5-1	TRBD1	TRBJ1-2	-	CASSLRQGRDGYTF	TGCGCCAGCAGCTTAAGACAGGGTCGAGATGGCTACACCTTC
TRBV2	-	TRBJ1-5	many	CASIGTNSNQPQHF	TGTGCCAGCATCGGGACAAATAGCAATCAGCCCCAGCATTTT
TRBV11-2	-	TRBJ2-3	many	CASSPGPGWGTDTQYF	TGTGCCAGCAGCCCCGGCCCCGGTTGGGGCACAGATACGCAGTATTTT
TRBV3-1	-	TRBJ1-2	-	CASSLNYGYTF	TGTGCCAGCAGCCTCAACTATGGCTACACCTTC
TRBV27	-	TRBJ2-2	-	CASSLIPRGTGELFF	TGTGCCAGCAGTTTAATCCCTCGAGGCACCGGGGAGCTGTTTTTT
TRBV6-1	-	TRBJ2-7	-	CASYSREQYF	TGTGCCAGCTACAGTAGGGAGCAGTACTTC
TRBV7-9	TRBD1	TRBJ1-1	many	CASSLATGTGGWTFF	TGTGCCAGCAGCTTAGCGACAGGGACAGGGGGGTGGACTTTCTTT
TRBV28	-	TRBJ1-1	many	CASRLQGLTEAFF	TGTGCCAGCAGGCTACAGGGTCTTACTGAAGCTTTCTTT
TRBV12-5	TRBD2	TRBJ2-3	few	CASGPGTSGSTDTQYF	TGTGCTAGTGGTCCAGGGACTAGCGGGAGCACAGATACGCAGTATTTT
TRBV7-3	-	TRBJ2-5	-	CASSLTSVETQYF	TGTGCCAGCAGCTTAACTAGCGTAGAGACCCAGTACTTC
TRBV29-1	-	TRBJ1-2	few	CSVEDRVWDGYGYTF	TGCAGCGTTGAAGATCGAGTATGGGACGGGTATGGCTACACCTTC
TRBV20-1	TRBD1	TRBJ2-1	-	CSGYRGDYNEQFF	TGCAGTGGTTACAGGGGAGACTACAATGAGCAGTTCTTC
TRBV28	TRBD1	TRBJ2-4	-	CASLDRGAKNIQYF	TGTGCCAGTCTGGACAGGGGAGCCAAAAACATTCAGTACTTC
TRBV3-1	-	TRBJ2-7	-	CASGDYEQYF	TGTGCCAGCGGTGACTACGAGCAGTACTTC
TRBV10-3	TRBD2	TRBJ2-5	many	CAISSGLARQETQYF	TGTGCCATCAGTAGCGGACTAGCGAGACAAGAGACCCAGTACTTC
TRBV29-1	-	TRBJ1-2	few	CSVEAGGYGYTF	TGCAGCGTTGAAGCTGGTGGATATGGCTACACCTTC
TRBV13	TRBD2	TRBJ2-1	few	CASSLPRGGGGAIEQFF	TGTGCCAGCAGCCTCCCCCGTGGGGGCGGGGGGGCAATTGAGCAGTTCTTC
TRBV18	-	TRBJ1-1	-	CASSPRVGHVNTEAFF	TGTGCCAGCTCACCTCGTGTAGGACACGTGAACACTGAAGCTTTCTTT
TRBV2	-	TRBJ2-5	-	CASSGRTVMETQYF	TGTGCCAGCAGTGGGCGGACAGTGATGGAGACCCAGTACTTC
TRBV10-3	-	TRBJ1-5	many	CAISESSGNSNQPQHF	TGTGCCATCAGTGAGTCAAGCGGGAATAGCAATCAGCCCCAGCATTTT
TRBV9	-	TRBJ2-1	few	CASSIDREQFF	TGTGCCAGCAGCATCGACAGGGAGCAGTTCTTC
TRBV13	-	TRBJ2-1	-	CASSYSTGREQFF	TGTGCCAGCAGCTACAGTACAGGCAGAGAGCAGTTCTTC
TRBV29-1	TRBD2	TRBJ2-3	few	CSPKRGLVGTQYF	TGCAGCCCTAAACGGGGACTAGTCGGTACGCAGTATTTT
TRBV14	-	TRBJ2-2	few	CASSQYSKGELFF	TGTGCCAGCAGCCAATATTCGAAAGGGGAGCTGTTTTTT
TRBV28	-	TRBJ2-7	many	CASSFPGYEQYF	TGTGCCAGCAGTTTTCCCGGGTACGAGCAGTACTTC
TRBV30	-	TRBJ1-5	few	CAWSQFWGVNQPQHF	TGTGCCTGGAGCCAATTCTGGGGGGTTAATCAGCCCCAGCATTTT
TRBV10-3	TRBD2	TRBJ2-7	few	CATWGLAGGEQYF	TGTGCCACCTGGGGCCTAGCGGGGGGCGAGCAGTACTTC
TRBV15	TRBD2	TRBJ2-3	many	CATSRGGSGGTDTQYF	TGTGCCACCAGCAGAGGAGGAAGCGGGGGCACAGATACGCAGTATTTT
TRBV7-6	-	TRBJ2-7	many	CASSPLTGSGEQYF	TGTGCCAGCAGCCCCCTTACAGGGTCGGGAGAGCAGTACTTC
TRBV24-1	TRBD2	TRBJ2-3	few	CATSDSRTSGSDTQYF	TGTGCCACCAGTGATTCGAGGACTAGCGGTTCAGATACGCAGTATTTT
TRBV5-1	-	TRBJ1-1	-	CASSLGDRNGVTEAFF	TGCGCCAGCAGCTTGGGCGACAGGAACGGGGTCACTGAAGCTTTCTTT
TRBV9	-	TRBJ1-2	-	CASSVLTHVSYTF	TGTGCCAGCAGCGTACTCACCCACGTCAGCTACACCTTC
TRBV19	-	TRBJ2-5	-	CASSIGFQETQYF	TGTGCCAGTAGTATCGGATTCCAAGAGACCCAGTACTTC
TRBV28	TRBD1	TRBJ2-7	many	CASKTGIADRAYEQYF	TGTGCCAGCAAGACAGGGATAGCGGACAGGGCCTACGAGCAGTACTTC
TRBV7-8	-	TRBJ1-6	-	CASSLEAAFNSPLHF	TGTGCCAGCAGCTTAGAGGCGGCTTTCAATTCACCCCTCCACTTT
TRBV4-1	TRBD2	TRBJ2-4	many	CASSMGLAGENIQYF	TGCGCCAGCAGCATGGGACTAGCGGGAGAAAACATTCAGTACTTC
TRBV5-6	-	TRBJ2-2	-	CASSLQQGYIGELFF	TGTGCCAGCAGCTTGCAGCAGGGGTACATCGGGGAGCTGTTTTTT
TRBV7-3	-	TRBJ2-2	few	CASSRAGGELFF	TGTGCCAGCAGCCGAGCGGGCGGGGAGCTGTTTTTT
TRBV29-1	TRBD2	TRBJ2-3	few	CSHSGRGTDTQYF	TGCAGCCATAGCGGGAGAGGCACAGATACGCAGTATTTT
TRBV27	-	TRBJ2-7	many	CASSLKGFGSYEQYF	TGTGCCAGCAGTTTAAAGGGATTCGGGTCCTACGAGCAGTACTTC
TRBV3-1	-	TRBJ2-1	few	CASSPPGGLEQFF	TGTGCCAGCAGCCCCCCAGGGGGACTAGAGCAGTTCTTC
TRBV6-2/TRBV6-3	-	TRBJ2-1	many	CASSLPQSSPYNEQFF	TGTGCCAGCAGTCTACCTCAAAGTAGCCCCTACAATGAGCAGTTCTTC
TRBV6-6	-	TRBJ2-1	-	CASSSLDRYSANFF	TGTGCCAGCAGTTCTCTAGACAGATATTCAGCTAATTTCTTC
TRBV6-5	TRBD1	TRBJ2-3	few	CASSWGTGFDTQYF	TGTGCCAGCAGTTGGGGGACAGGTTTTGATACGCAGTATTTT
TRBV28	-	TRBJ2-7	-	CASRTNRAGVIYEQYF	TGTGCCAGCAGAACCAACAGAGCAGGGGTAATCTACGAGCAGTACTTC
TRBV9	-	TRBJ1-5	few	CASSVGGSNQPQHF	TGTGCCAGCAGCGTAGGGGGCAGCAATCAGCCCCAGCATTTT